This TCR beta chain was identified in a study of OX40 agonist ivuxolimab in advanced cancers. Turning to the study itself: Patients were given ivuxolimab, an antibody that agonizes OX40 (CD134).

This clone was seen just once. The antigen is not known. Blood got drawn at baseline, again on cycle 4 day 1, and then on cycle 7 day 1. Study observations and caveats: The investigators did not determine what antigen specificity the expanded peripheral T cells had. The CD4+ and CD8+ T cells in the blood had expanded clonally by week 6 at 0.1 to 3.0 mg/kg.

This CDR3 is 17 amino acids long. V gave up 7 bases and J gave up 0 bases; unmatched junction bases: 12. CDR1 is SEHNR, CDR2 FQNEAQ, per germline (reference sequence). The method was immunoSEQ multiplex PCR; TCRdb's version includes in-frame clones alone and lacks a portion of them. Among under 50,000 clones listed, about 88% were seen once. This sequence was found in an adult with an advanced solid tumor such as melanoma, head and neck, liver or kidney cancer. Material: CD4+ or CD8+ T cells sorted from blood, obtained in a trial of the OX40 agonist ivuxolimab. The J gene is TRBJ2-1, the V gene TRBV7-9; 7 nucleotides match TRBD2. CDR3 protein: CASINPGGPSSYNEQFF. DNA of the CDR3: TGTGCCAGCATCAACCCGGGAGGCCCTAGCTCCTACAATGAGCAGTTCTTC.